These 15 T cell receptor beta chains came from one sample sequenced in a study of T cells after somatic rescue of genetic block. Using immunoSEQ multiplex PCR, the repertoire was profiled, and TCRdb retains in-frame clones only, with some absent. The sample shows roughly 120,000 clones, 75% to 95% of them seen only once. The specimen was peripheral blood mononuclear cells (PBMCs). These receptors were obtained from a woman aged 18 to 35.

The chain links TRBV7-6 to TRBJ2-5; D is possibly TRBD1 or TRBD2 (6 bases each). V lost 3 bases and J 5 bases, leaving 13 bases between the germline ends. CDR3 length equals 14 residues. CDR1 is SGHVS and CDR2 is FNYEAQ in the germline V gene. The CDR3 sequence is CASSLGGHGETQYF. CDR3 nucleotides: TGTGCCAGCAGCTTGGGGGGCCATGGGGAGACCCAGTACTTC.

This sequence joins TRBV2 and TRBJ1-5; a weak D match, TRBD1 (6 bases). CDR1 is SNHLY and CDR2 is FYNNEI in the germline V gene. Trimming cost V 8 bases and J 0 bases, with 11 bases left between them. This CDR3 is built from 14 residues. CDR3 in amino acids: CASRGDNSNQPQHF. CDR3 bases: TGTGCCAGCCGTGGGGACAATAGCAATCAGCCCCAGCATTTT.

The chain employs TRBV14 and TRBJ2-7, with a tentative D call TRBD2 (6 bases). This CDR3 is 15 amino acids long. Trimming pared 5 bases from V and 2 bases from J, leaving 16 bases between. From germline, CDR1 is SGHDN and CDR2 FVKESK. In DNA, the CDR3 is TGTGCCAGCAGCTATATGGCGGGGTTACCCTACGAGCAGTACTTC. Its translation: CASSYMAGLPYEQYF.

The chain is built from TRBV7-9 and TRBJ1-4; TRBD1 might be the D (6 bases). This CDR3 is built from 15 residues. Germline CDR1 SEHNR, CDR2 FQNEAQ (reference sequence). The V gene lost 1 base and the J gene lost 8 bases, with 14 bases spanning the gap. In nucleotides, the CDR3 is TGTGCCAGCAGCTTAGAACAGGGACTGGGCGAAAAACTGTTTTTT. This translates into CASSLEQGLGEKLFF.

The chain uses TRBV5-1 and TRBJ2-1, with D maybe TRBD1 (6 bases). The length of the CDR3 is 17 residues. Germline V gene lookup returns CDR1 SGHRS and CDR2 YFSETQ. V gave up 0 bases and J gave up 3 bases, with 16 bases separating them. The CDR3, as DNA: TGCGCCAGCAGCTTGGAGGGACACTCCTGGGGCTACAATGAGCAGTTCTTC. Translation gives CASSLEGHSWGYNEQFF. Full variable domain (rest looked up from reference TRBV5-1 and TRBJ2-1): KAGVTQTPRYLIKTRGQQVTLSCSPISGHRSVSWYQQTPGQGLQFLFEYFSETQRNKGNFPGRFSGRQFSNSRSEMNVSTLELGDSALYLCASSLEGHSWGYNEQFFGPGTRLTVL.

V usage is TRBV7-3 and J usage is TRBJ2-1; D possibly uses TRBD1 or TRBD2 (5 bases each). CDR1 and CDR2 (germline): SGHTA, FQGTGA. Trimming took 5 bases from V and 10 from J, leaving 18 bases between them. CDR3 length: 14 residues. The CDR3 is CASSPTGASREQFF. In DNA form, the CDR3 reads TGTGCCAGCAGCCCCACCGGGGCTTCCAGAGAGCAGTTCTTC. Variable domain in full (rest from reference TRBV7-3 and TRBJ2-1): GAGVSQTPSNKVTEKGKYVELRCDPISGHTALYWYRQSLGQGPEFLIYFQGTGAADDSGLPNDRFFAVRPEGSVSTLKIQRTERGDSAVYLCASSPTGASREQFFGPGTRLTVL.

V usage is TRBV9 and J usage is TRBJ2-5; the D is unclear. Trimming shortened V by 3 bases and J by 2 bases, and 8 bases separated the two germline ends. The V gene's germline CDR1 is SGDLS and CDR2 YYNGEE. The CDR3 has 13 amino acids. CDR3 loop: CASSDDNQETQYF. CDR3 DNA: TGTGCCAGCAGCGACGACAATCAAGAGACCCAGTACTTC. Looking up the rest from reference TRBV9 and TRBJ2-5 gives the full variable domain: DSGVTQTPKHLITATGQRVTLRCSPRSGDLSVYWYQQSLDQGLQFLIQYYNGEERAKGNILERFSAQQFPDLHSELNLSSLELGDSALYFCASSDDNQETQYFGPGTRLLVL.

This chain joins TRBV19 and TRBJ1-1, with 9 positions matching TRBD1. CDR3 length equals 15 residues. V was pared by 5 bases and J by 5 bases, with 9 bases of the junction left unmatched. CDR1 and CDR2 (germline): LNHDA, SQIVND (reference sequence). The CDR3 is CASSLTGGARTEAFF. CDR3 sequence (DNA): TGTGCCAGTAGTTTAACAGGGGGCGCGAGGACTGAAGCTTTCTTT.

Within the sample, this clone is medium-sized (0.01 to 0.1%). The chain recombines TRBV7-9 with TRBJ2-7; TRBD1 matches at 9 bases. V dropped 3 bases and J dropped 6; count of bases not matched to a gene: 9. The CDR3 is made up of 15 amino acids. The germline V gene has CDR1 SEHNR and CDR2 FQNEAQ (reference sequence). The CDR3 protein is CASSFKPGQGGEQYF. Here the CDR3 DNA reads TGTGCCAGCAGCTTCAAACCGGGACAGGGAGGCGAGCAGTACTTC. The full variable domain, with the rest looked up from reference TRBV7-9 and TRBJ2-7, is DTGVSQNPRHKITKRGQNVTFRCDPISEHNRLYWYRQTLGQGPEFLTYFQNEAQLEKSRLLSDRFSAERPKGSFSTLEIQRTEQGDSAMYLCASSFKPGQGGEQYFGPGTRLTVT.

V usage is TRBV7-3 and J usage is TRBJ2-1, with 7 bases matching TRBD1. The germline V gene has CDR1 SGHTA and CDR2 FQGTGA. CDR3 length: 15 residues. V dropped 2 bases and J dropped 5; count of bases not matched to a gene: 6. CDR3 sequence reads: CASSLYTGVNNEQFF. The CDR3 DNA reads as TGTGCCAGCAGCTTATACACAGGGGTGAACAATGAGCAGTTCTTC.

The chain joins TRBV10-1 to TRBJ2-5, with 12 positions matching TRBD1. The germline gives CDR1 WNHNN, CDR2 SYGVQD (reference sequence). The V segment lost 5 bases and the J segment 6 bases; nucleotides outside the gene matches: 7. This CDR3 has 15 amino acids. The CDR3 protein is CASSTGTGGEKTQYF. The CDR3 coding sequence is TGCGCCAGCAGTACCGGGACAGGGGGCGAAAAGACCCAGTACTTC.

The chain has TRBV7-2 and TRBJ1-6; no firm D call. This CDR3 spans 14 amino acids. Germline values: CDR1 SGHTA, CDR2 FQGNSA. The germline V and J ends were trimmed by 2 bases and 7 bases, with 9 bases remaining between them. The chain's CDR3 is CASSLRRLNSPLHF. CDR3 DNA sequence: TGTGCCAGCAGCTTAAGACGGTTGAATTCACCCCTCCACTTT.

The chain uses TRBV2 and TRBJ1-4; D not certain. CDR3 length: 13 amino acids. Trimming stripped 8 bases from V and 8 bases from J, with 15 bases between. Germline CDR1 is SNHLY and CDR2 is FYNNEI. CDR3 DNA: TGTGCCAGCCGGGAGCACACTGCCGAAAAACTGTTTTTT. This encodes CASREHTAEKLFF.

The rearrangement links TRBV5-6 to TRBJ2-5; 7 bases are a match to TRBD2. CDR1 is SGHDT and CDR2 is YYEEEE in the germline V gene. The CDR3 length is 13 residues. Losses at the gene ends were 2 bases for V and 5 bases for J; bases not matched to a gene: 3. CDR3 in DNA: TGTGCCAGCAGCTTCGGAGCGGGGGAGACCCAGTACTTC. Translation: CASSFGAGETQYF.

Written as DNA, the CDR3 is TGTGCCAGCAGCCCCGGACAGGCTGAATTGGCTTTCTTT. The encoded protein is CASSPGQAELAFF. This sequence joins TRBV6-5 and TRBJ1-1, with 7 bases aligning to TRBD1. The CDR3 length is 13 residues. Germline V gene lookup returns CDR1 MNHEY and CDR2 SVGAGI. J gave up 11 bases and V 6 bases, and 12 bases lay outside the gene matches.